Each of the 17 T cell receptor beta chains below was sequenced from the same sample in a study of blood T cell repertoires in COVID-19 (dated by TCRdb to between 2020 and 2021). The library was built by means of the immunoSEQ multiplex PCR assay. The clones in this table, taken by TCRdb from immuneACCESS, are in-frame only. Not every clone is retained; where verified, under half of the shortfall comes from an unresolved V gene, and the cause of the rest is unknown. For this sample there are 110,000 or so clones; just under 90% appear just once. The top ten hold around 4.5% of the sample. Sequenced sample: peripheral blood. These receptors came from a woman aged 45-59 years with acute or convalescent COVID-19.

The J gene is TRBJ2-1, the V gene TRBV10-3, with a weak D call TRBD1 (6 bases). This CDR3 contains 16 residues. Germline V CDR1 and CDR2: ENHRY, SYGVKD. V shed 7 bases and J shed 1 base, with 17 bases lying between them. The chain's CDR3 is CAINVHETGSYNEQFF. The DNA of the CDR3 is TGTGCCATCAATGTCCATGAGACAGGATCCTACAATGAGCAGTTCTTC.

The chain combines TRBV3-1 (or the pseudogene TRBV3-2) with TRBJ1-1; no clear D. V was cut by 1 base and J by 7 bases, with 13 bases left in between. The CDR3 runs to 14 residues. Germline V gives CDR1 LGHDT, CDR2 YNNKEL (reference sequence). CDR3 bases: TGTGCCAGCAGCCAAGGAGGTCCTCTAGGTGAAGCTTTCTTT. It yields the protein CASSQGGPLGEAFF.

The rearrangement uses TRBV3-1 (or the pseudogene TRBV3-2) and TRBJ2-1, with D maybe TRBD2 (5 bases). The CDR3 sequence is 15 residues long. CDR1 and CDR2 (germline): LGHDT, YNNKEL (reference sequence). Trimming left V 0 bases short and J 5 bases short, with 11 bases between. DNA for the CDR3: TGTGCCAGCAGCCAAGACAGCGGAGGCAACAATGAGCAGTTCTTC. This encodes CASSQDSGGNNEQFF.

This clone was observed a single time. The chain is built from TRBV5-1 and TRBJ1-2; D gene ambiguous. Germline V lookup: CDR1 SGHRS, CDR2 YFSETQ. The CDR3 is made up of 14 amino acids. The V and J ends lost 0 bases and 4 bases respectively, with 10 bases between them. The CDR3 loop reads CASSLGSSRYGYTF. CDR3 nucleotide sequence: TGCGCCAGCAGCTTGGGTTCGTCCCGCTATGGCTACACCTTC.

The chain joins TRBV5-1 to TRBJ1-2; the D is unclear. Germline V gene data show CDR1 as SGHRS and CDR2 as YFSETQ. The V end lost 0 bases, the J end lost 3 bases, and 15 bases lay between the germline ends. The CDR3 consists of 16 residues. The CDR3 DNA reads TGCGCCAGCAGCTTGGCTCTTTCTACGGTCGACTATGGCTACACCTTC. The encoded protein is CASSLALSTVDYGYTF. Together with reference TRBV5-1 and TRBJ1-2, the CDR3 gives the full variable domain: KAGVTQTPRYLIKTRGQQVTLSCSPISGHRSVSWYQQTPGQGLQFLFEYFSETQRNKGNFPGRFSGRQFSNSRSEMNVSTLELGDSALYLCASSLALSTVDYGYTFGSGTRLTVV.

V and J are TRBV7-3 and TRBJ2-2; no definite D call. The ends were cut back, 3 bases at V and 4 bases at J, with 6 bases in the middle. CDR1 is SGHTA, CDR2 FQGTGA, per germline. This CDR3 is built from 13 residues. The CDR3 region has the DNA TGTGCCAGCAGCTTTCTAGGCACCGGGGAGCTGTTTTTT. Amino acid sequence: CASSFLGTGELFF.

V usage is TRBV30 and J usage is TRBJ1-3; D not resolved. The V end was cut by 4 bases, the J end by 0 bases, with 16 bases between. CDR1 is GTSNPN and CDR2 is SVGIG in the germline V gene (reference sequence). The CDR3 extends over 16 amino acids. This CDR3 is CAWNDGVSISGNTIYF. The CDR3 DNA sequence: TGTGCCTGGAATGACGGGGTTTCAATCTCTGGAAACACCATATATTTT.

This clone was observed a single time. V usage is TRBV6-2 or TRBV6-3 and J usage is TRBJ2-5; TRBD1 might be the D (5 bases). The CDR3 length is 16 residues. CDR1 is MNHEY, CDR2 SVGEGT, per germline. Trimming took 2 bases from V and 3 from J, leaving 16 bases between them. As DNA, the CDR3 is TGTGCCAGCAGTTACCCGCACCCGACAGCTGAAGAGACCCAGTACTTC. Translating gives CASSYPHPTAEETQYF.

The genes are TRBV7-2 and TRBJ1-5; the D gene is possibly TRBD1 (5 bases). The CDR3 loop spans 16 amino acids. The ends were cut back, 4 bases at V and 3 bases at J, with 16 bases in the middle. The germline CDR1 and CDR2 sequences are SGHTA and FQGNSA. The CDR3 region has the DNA TGTGCCAGCAGCTCACGTGGGGGGAGTTACAATCAGCCCCAGCATTTT. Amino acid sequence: CASSSRGGSYNQPQHF.

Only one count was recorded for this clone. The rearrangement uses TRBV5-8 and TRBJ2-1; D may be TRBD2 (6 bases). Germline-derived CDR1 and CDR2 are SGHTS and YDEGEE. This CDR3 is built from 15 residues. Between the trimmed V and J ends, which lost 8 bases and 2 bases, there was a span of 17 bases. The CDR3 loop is CASSPGTFTYNEQFF. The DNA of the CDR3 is TGTGCCAGTAGCCCCGGGACTTTTACCTACAATGAGCAGTTCTTC.

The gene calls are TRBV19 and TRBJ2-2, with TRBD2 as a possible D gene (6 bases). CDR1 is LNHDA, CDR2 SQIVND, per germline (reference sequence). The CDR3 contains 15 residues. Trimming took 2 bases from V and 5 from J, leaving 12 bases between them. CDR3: CASSITGVRTGELFF. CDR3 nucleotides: TGTGCCAGTAGTATAACGGGAGTAAGGACCGGGGAGCTGTTTTTT. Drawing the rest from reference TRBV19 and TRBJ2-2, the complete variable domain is DGGITQSPKYLFRKEGQNVTLSCEQNLNHDAMYWYRQDPGQGLRLIYYSQIVNDFQKGDIAEGYSVSREKKESFPLTVTSAQKNPTAFYLCASSITGVRTGELFFGEGSRLTVL.

CDR3 sequence reads: CASWARSEGNEQFF. The CDR3 bases are TGTGCCAGCTGGGCCCGGAGCGAGGGCAATGAGCAGTTCTTC. The V and J genes are TRBV28 and TRBJ2-1, with a weak D call TRBD2 (5 bases). Germline-derived CDR1 and CDR2 are MDHEN and SYDVKM. Deletions cut 8 bases from V and 6 bases from J, with 17 bases between. This CDR3 is 14 amino acids long.

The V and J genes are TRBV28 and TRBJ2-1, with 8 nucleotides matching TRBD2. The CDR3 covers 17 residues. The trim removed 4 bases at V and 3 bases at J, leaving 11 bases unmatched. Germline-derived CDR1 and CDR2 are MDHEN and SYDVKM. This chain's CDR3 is CASSSGSGTDRYNEQFF. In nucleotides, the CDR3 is TGTGCCAGCAGTTCAGGTAGCGGGACCGATCGCTACAATGAGCAGTTCTTC.

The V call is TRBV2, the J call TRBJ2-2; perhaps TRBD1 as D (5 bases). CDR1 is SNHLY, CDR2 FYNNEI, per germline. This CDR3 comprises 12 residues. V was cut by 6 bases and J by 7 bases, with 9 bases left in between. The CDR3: CASSREIGELFF. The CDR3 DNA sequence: TGTGCCAGCAGCAGGGAAATCGGGGAGCTGTTTTTT.

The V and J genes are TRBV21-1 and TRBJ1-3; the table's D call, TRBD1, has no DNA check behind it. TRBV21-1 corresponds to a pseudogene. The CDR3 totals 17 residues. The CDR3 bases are TGTGCCAGCAGCAAAGTGGGCAGGGGGCGCTCTGGAAACACCATATATTTT. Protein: CASSKVGRGRSGNTIYF.

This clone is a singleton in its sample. The CDR3 nucleotides are TGTGCCTGGGGGGAGGTACCAGGGGCCAACGTCCTGACTTTC. Amino acids: CAWGEVPGANVLTF. V gene TRBV30 combines with J gene TRBJ2-6; D might be TRBD2 (6 bases). The CDR3 is 14 residues long. The V gene's germline CDR1 is GTSNPN and CDR2 SVGIG (reference sequence). Trimming took off 5 bases at V and 4 bases at J, with 12 bases between the two ends.

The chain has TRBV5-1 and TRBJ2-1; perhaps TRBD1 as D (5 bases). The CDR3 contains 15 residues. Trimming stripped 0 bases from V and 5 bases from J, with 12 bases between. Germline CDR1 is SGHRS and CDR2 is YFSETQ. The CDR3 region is CASSLEGNKNNEQFF. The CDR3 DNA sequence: TGCGCCAGCAGCTTGGAGGGGAATAAGAACAATGAGCAGTTCTTC.